Each of the 9 T cell receptor beta chains below was sequenced from the same sample in a study of monozygotic twins with cystic fibrosis. The protocol was immunoSEQ multiplex PCR, while the TCRdb copy is restricted to in-frame clones and leaves out a portion. The table lists 25,000 to 35,000 clones, roughly 80% of them singletons. Specimen: blood. These receptors all come from a girl aged 2-10 years with cystic fibrosis.

This clone was seen a single time. This chain joins TRBV7-9 and TRBJ2-7; D tentatively reads TRBD1 or TRBD2 (5 bases each). The CDR3 spans 14 residues. CDR1 SEHNR and CDR2 FQNEAQ come from the germline V gene (reference sequence). Trimming took off 1 base at V and 0 bases at J, with 7 bases between the two ends. CDR3 protein: CASSLDGGSYEQYF. The CDR3 DNA is TGTGCCAGCAGCTTAGATGGGGGCTCCTACGAGCAGTACTTC.

The V gene is TRBV2, the J gene TRBJ2-7; 7 bases match TRBD2. The V gene's germline CDR1 is SNHLY and CDR2 FYNNEI. There are 14 residues in the CDR3. V was pared by 8 bases and J by 0 bases, with 7 bases of the junction left unmatched. The CDR3 DNA reads TGTGCCAGCTGGAAGCGGGACCTCTCCTACGAGCAGTACTTC. The encoded protein is CASWKRDLSYEQYF.

The chain is built from TRBV4-1 and TRBJ1-1; maybe TRBD1 (6 bases). Germline CDR1 MGHRA, CDR2 YSYEKL. Trimming pared 4 bases from V and 4 bases from J, leaving 16 bases between. This CDR3 region has 15 residues. The DNA for the CDR3 is TGCGCCAGCAGCCTCATGGGGGGGGCGGTCACTGAAGCTTTCTTT. Protein product: CASSLMGGAVTEAFF.

The chain is built from TRBV9 and TRBJ1-5; D is perhaps TRBD1 (5 bases). Trimming pared 2 bases from V and 6 bases from J, leaving 18 bases between. Germline V gives CDR1 SGDLS, CDR2 YYNGEE. The CDR3 loop spans 16 amino acids. The CDR3 loop reads CASSVGEASWSQPQHF. The CDR3 nucleotides read TGTGCCAGCAGCGTGGGGGAGGCGTCTTGGAGTCAGCCCCAGCATTTT.

This chain uses TRBV10-3 with TRBJ2-7; the match to TRBD1 covers 7 bases. CDR1 ENHRY and CDR2 SYGVKD come from the germline V gene. Germline trimming cut 2 bases from V and 9 bases from J; bases unmatched to any gene: 13. The CDR3 contains 15 residues. Here the CDR3 reads CAISEGPLQGSGQYF. Written as DNA, the CDR3 is TGTGCCATCAGTGAGGGCCCGTTACAGGGGTCGGGGCAGTACTTC.

The rearrangement uses TRBV2 and TRBJ2-1; perhaps TRBD2 as D (6 bases). Between the trimmed V and J ends, which lost 7 bases and 9 bases, there was a span of 13 bases. From germline, CDR1 is SNHLY and CDR2 FYNNEI. The CDR3 contains 12 residues. The CDR3 bases are TGTGCCAGCAAGGGGACTCGGGGTGAGCAGTTCTTC. Protein: CASKGTRGEQFF.

The chain uses TRBV5-5 and TRBJ2-7, with D unclear. V was cut by 0 bases and J by 6 bases, with 22 bases left in between. The CDR3 sequence is 17 residues long. Germline V lookup: CDR1 SGHKS, CDR2 YYEKEE (reference sequence). CDR3 protein: CASSLVGWGYSLGEQYF. CDR3 DNA: TGTGCCAGCAGCTTGGTTGGATGGGGTTATTCTCTAGGCGAGCAGTACTTC.

The V and J genes are TRBV11-2 and TRBJ2-7, with D possibly matching TRBD1 (6 bases). The CDR3 has 14 residues. Germline V gene lookup returns CDR1 SGHAT and CDR2 FQNNGV. Trimming left V 5 bases short and J 1 base short, with 12 bases between. CDR3 amino acids: CASSTGHLSYEQYF. The CDR3 DNA reads TGTGCCAGCAGCACGGGACATCTATCCTACGAGCAGTACTTC.

This rearrangement joins TRBV19 to TRBJ1-3; D ambiguous. CDR1 and CDR2 (germline): LNHDA, SQIVND (reference sequence). There are 13 residues in the CDR3. V lost 8 bases and J lost 0, with 8 bases in between. As DNA, the CDR3 is TGTGCCAGTCTTTGGGACTCTGGAAACACCATATATTTT. Translating gives CASLWDSGNTIYF.